The entry below gives a single T cell receptor (beta chain) sequence along with its context. Its antigen is not yet known. The cohort comprised 710 or so healthy bone marrow donors. All cohort members were sampled while nominally healthy, although unrecorded immune exposures were likely present. The donor was CMV seronegative and was included in the group of about 400 seronegative cohort members. Each donor provided a peripheral blood sample, and peripheral blood mononuclear cells were used for TCR beta sequencing. The Qiagen DNeasy Blood Extraction Kit was used to extract genomic DNA from the blood cell samples. This sample is part of a study of cytomegalovirus exposure and HLA in healthy donors (dated by TCRdb to the late 2010s). In terms of the full investigation: According to an earlier analysis of a few hundred of the donors, about 179 million T cells yielded 90 million to 140 million unique TCR beta sequences and approximately 300 Gb of sequence data. A later genetic analysis used genome-wide SNP genotypes for about three fifths of the 666 donors, treating that subset as a discovery cohort. Because of strong linkage in the cohort, roughly five DR-DQ haplotypes were treated as single units for association and clustering. Typing coverage varied by locus: about 629-640 donors for A, B, C, DRB1 and DQB1; some 520 for DQA1; nearly 610 for DPA1; around 450 for DPB1. All discovery cohort repertoires had been generated using a single sequencing platform. A later analysis re-examined previously published TCR beta repertoires from just over 650 donors and added high-resolution HLA genotyping to investigate patterns of TCR occurrence. The study profiled the T cell repertoires of 500 to 800 subjects by immunosequencing and related them to cytomegalovirus serostatus. Rather than using new phenotypic data, the later analysis identified candidate immune exposures from TCR beta sequences and from how often those sequences occurred across donors. Donor age, sex, ethnicity and CMV serostatus were compiled together with the repertoire data. An earlier analysis of 587 of the donors used high-throughput TCR beta sequencing to judge whether each TCR beta V gene segment behaved as functional or pseudogenic. The study was designed to test whether signatures of past pathogen exposure could be identified by cataloging public T cell receptors. Of the 350 to 400 genotyped donors, approximately 83% fell in the genetic ancestry cluster associated with self-reported Caucasian donors. Roughly 300 gigabases of sequencing data and approximately 85 million unique TCR sequences were included in an early release covering roughly 600 HLA-typed donors. Among 398 genotyped donors of the cohort, an average of 235,054 unique TCR beta nucleotide sequences were sequenced per donor, roughly 18% of them non-productive. A separate validation cohort of roughly 130 different subjects was used in addition to the roughly 720-subject first cohort. HLA typing included class I and class II loci at four-digit resolution. High-throughput TCR immunosequencing, statistical association of individual TCRs with disease status, and machine learning were combined to predict cytomegalovirus infection status. What the research found in general, with its limitations: Because counts were too low, under 20 rarely observed V segments, including chromosome 9 orphons, were left out of the earlier analysis of 500 to 650 of the donors. Correlated functional status among segregating V segments might reflect linkage disequilibrium, but an unknown experimental factor could not be ruled out. According to a later analysis, most CMV-associated TCR beta chains appeared to be HLA-restricted, and the HLA associations seemed to be driven largely by CMV exposure. A further reported finding was that TCR beta sequences accurately predicted the HLA-A and HLA-B alleles for most subjects in the first cohort. Most TCR sequences were observed very rarely across donors, whereas some public TCRs were present in many individuals. In an earlier analysis of fewer than 750 of the donors, most TCR beta V segments were observed in productive rearrangements about 90% or about 30% of the time, broadly matching IMGT annotations. Several of the top co-occurrence clusters appeared to be linked to parvovirus B19, influenza, CMV and Epstein-Barr virus, according to a later analysis. For the cohort, immune exposure information was limited to CMV serostatus. Presence/absence analyses assumed roughly uniform sequencing depth across donors, an assumption that may not hold. In a later analysis, some 17,000 TCR beta sequences were associated with specific HLA alleles at a false discovery rate of 0.05. Some IMGT-functional V segments, including TRBV6-2 and TRBV6-3, could not be told apart with the 87-base-pair reads, so those segments were excluded. An association between a missense DCLRE1C variant and V-gene and J-gene trimming of TCR beta chains was found in a later genetic analysis and replicated in an independent cohort. The study listed 170 or so TCR beta chains as associated with cytomegalovirus. The classifier was reported to diagnose cytomegalovirus status with high specificity and sensitivity in both the original cohort and the validation cohort. Because HLA typing was unavailable for some donors at each locus, only the typed subset was used in association tests. In vitro tests confirmed that three of the cytomegalovirus-associated TCR beta chains recognize cytomegalovirus antigens. A later analysis found that TCR association rates varied across HLA loci, with DRB1 alleles showing the most associated TCRs and HLA-C alleles the fewest. It was suggested by the authors that the approach could potentially be generalized to other disease states and immunological phenotypes. A group of highly shared sequence variants was considered likely to be a technical artifact of the sequencing pipeline. In a later analysis, HLA-associated TCR beta chains showed more clonal expansion and lower generation probabilities than non-associated chains that were equally common. This cohort had only TCR beta chains sequenced, and the lack of alpha or paired-chain data limited which features could be detected. Assigning TCR associations to individual alleles was difficult when HLA alleles, especially DR and DQ, strongly co-occurred. A later genetic analysis reported fewer N-insertions in productive TCRs among donors in an Asian-associated ancestry cluster than the roughly 700-donor mean.

Libraries came from the immunoSEQ multiplex PCR assay. A mixture of 60 forward primers for TCR Vbeta segments and 13 reverse primers for TCR Jbeta segments was used in the multiplex PCR. Amplification of the CDR3 region of rearranged TCR beta genes was performed with a multiplex PCR assay on genomic DNA. The Illumina HiSeq System was used to sequence the amplified TCR beta libraries as 87-base-pair reads. On the study's bioinformatics: In a later analysis, some 80 million unique TCR beta chains were counted across the 650 to 700 repertoires, and approximately 9.9 million of these chains were shared by at least two donors. Raw reads were error-corrected and collapsed into unique sequences with a nearest-neighbor algorithm that merged closely related sequences to remove PCR and sequencing errors. Alignment of CDR3 sequences to IMGT reference sequences was used to assign V, D and J gene segments. Each retained sequence needed at least a six-nucleotide match to both a V gene segment and a J gene segment. A rearrangement was called productive if the CDR3 had no stop codons and remained in frame with V and J, and every other rearrangement was called non-productive. Following IMGT convention, CDR3 was defined as the stretch from the second conserved V-encoded cysteine to the conserved J-encoded phenylalanine. Sequences without an unambiguous match to a single V gene segment were excluded from the earlier analysis of almost 600 of the donors. In an earlier analysis of several hundred of the donors, V segments were called functional above 56.7% productive rearrangements and were called segregating when the between-donor standard deviation exceeded 5%. A statistical classification framework was developed to diagnose cytomegalovirus status using the catalog of TCR beta chain sequences. V and J gene assignment, in a later analysis, came from comparing TCR nucleotide sequences with IMGT/GENE-DB human TR gene sequences. The TCRdist pipeline was used in a later analysis to assign CDR3 sequences and most-parsimonious VDJ recombination scenarios. In a later analysis, every TCR beta chain was defined by the combination of its CDR3 amino acid sequence and its V-gene family, and reads without a unique V-gene family were dropped. As a way to deal with suspected cross-contamination and a sequencing artifact, a later analysis dropped roughly 600 nucleotide sequences that were highly shared and had low generation probability. In a later analysis, a clonal expansion index was calculated for each public chain from normalized within-repertoire ranks of inferred template counts. Generation probabilities in a later analysis came from a VDJ recombination model fitted to out-of-frame rearrangements, and those results were checked against IGoR. In a later analysis, TCR-TCR, TCR-HLA and TCR-CMV co-occurrence was scored with hypergeometric tests, and a repertoire-size bias correction was applied to TCR pairs. In a later analysis, false discovery rates were estimated by permuting HLA or CMV assignments 20 times. A later analysis grouped co-occurring TCRs with DBSCAN, adding TCRdist sequence similarity when clustering within HLA-allele-positive subsets. For co-occurrence clustering, repertoires with fewer than 30,000 or more than 120,000 public chains were excluded, along with roughly 5 repertoires with anomalous nucleotide sharing. TCRdb's version of the immuneACCESS table is confined to in-frame rearrangements and falls short of the full clone set. An unresolved V gene accounts for under half of the shortfall where checked; the remainder is of unknown origin. D and trimming were read from the DNA, whereas the V and J calls and clone size are those reported in that table. The table for this sample lists tens of thousands of clones. The ten largest clones capture around 17% of the sample.

Trimming costs V 0 bases and J 3 bases, and their ends lie 13 bases apart. From the cysteine up to the phenylalanine, the CDR3 has a length of 15 residues. Just the 45-base CDR3 DNA is kept, in frame starting at base 1. The germline V gene yields SGDLS for CDR1 and YYNGEE for CDR2. The receptor's source is a male donor in good health and CMV-seronegative. Sequencing was carried out using PBMCs. The chain links TRBV9 with TRBJ2-7; the best D guess is TRBD2, with 6 bases matching. The CDR3 region has the sequence CASSVDTGVSYEQYF. Read as DNA, the sequence is TGTGCCAGCAGCGTAGATACGGGGGTTAGCTACGAGCAGTACTTC.